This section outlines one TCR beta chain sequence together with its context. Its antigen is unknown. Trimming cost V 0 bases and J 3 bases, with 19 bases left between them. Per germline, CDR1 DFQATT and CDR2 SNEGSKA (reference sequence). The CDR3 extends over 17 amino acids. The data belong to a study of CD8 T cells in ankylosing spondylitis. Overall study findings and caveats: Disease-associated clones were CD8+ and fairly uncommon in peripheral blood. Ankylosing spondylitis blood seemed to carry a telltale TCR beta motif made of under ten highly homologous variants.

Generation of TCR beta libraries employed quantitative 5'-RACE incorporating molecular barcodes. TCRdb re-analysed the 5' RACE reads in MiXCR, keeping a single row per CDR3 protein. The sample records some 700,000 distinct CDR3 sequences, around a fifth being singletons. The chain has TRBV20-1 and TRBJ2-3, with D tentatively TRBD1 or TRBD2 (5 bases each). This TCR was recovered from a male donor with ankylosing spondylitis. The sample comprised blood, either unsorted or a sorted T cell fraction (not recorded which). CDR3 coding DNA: TGCAGTGCTAGAGATACAGCCTCGAGGGGTTTTACAGATACGCAGTATTTT. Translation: CSARDTASRGFTDTQYF.